This T cell receptor (beta chain) was profiled in a study of cytomegalovirus exposure and HLA in healthy donors. Study-level points and caveats: The authors excluded some V segments, including TRBV6-2 and TRBV6-3, as indistinguishable. As was reported, the HLA-A and HLA-B alleles of most subjects were accurately predicted from TCR beta sequences.

On this clone: The antigen is unknown.

PCR was performed using 60 Vbeta and 13 Jbeta primers. The data were produced by immunoSEQ multiplex PCR, yet TCRdb's version contains in-frame clones alone and is incomplete. The repertoire holds over 150,000 clones, 80% to 90% seen once, with approximately 2% in the top ten. Per germline, CDR1 SEHNR and CDR2 FQNEAQ (reference sequence). V was cut by 2 bases and J by 11 bases, with 18 bases left in between. This CDR3 region has 15 residues. The sequenced sample was PBMCs. This clonotype was sampled from a woman aged 18-35 years in good health and CMV-seronegative. The chain is built from TRBV7-9 and TRBJ1-4; D might be TRBD1 (5 bases). CDR3 nucleotide sequence: TGTGCCAGCAGCTTACAAGGAAGGGGATTCGGGAAACTGTTTTTT. Protein sequence: CASSLQGRGFGKLFF.